These 19 T cell receptor beta chains were sequenced from one sample in a study of blood T cell repertoires in COVID-19 (TCRdb year 2020). The receptor library was made with the immunoSEQ multiplex PCR assay. Held by TCRdb, this immuneACCESS table contains in-frame sequences only and omits some clones. Under half of the omission traces to an unresolved V gene where checked; the cause of the rest is unknown. This sample has approximately 300,000 clones in its table, and about 93% of those were observed once. Jointly, the top ten make up roughly 7.3% of the sample. Sequencing was performed on peripheral blood. The source of these receptors is a woman aged 25 to 45 with COVID-19, enrolled during active disease.

The gene calls are TRBV18 and TRBJ1-1; D is ambiguous. Trimming removed 3 bases at V and 0 bases at J, with 8 bases between. This CDR3 has 14 residues. CDR1 KGHSH and CDR2 LQKENI come from the germline V gene. In nucleotides, the CDR3 is TGTGCCAGCTCACCGGCCGACATGAACACTGAAGCTTTCTTT. Translating it yields CASSPADMNTEAFF.

Of note for this clone: The sample holds other DNA sequences that translate to the same CDR3. V usage is TRBV11-2 and J usage is TRBJ2-7; the D gene is possibly TRBD1 (5 bases). The CDR3 is 14 residues long. Per germline, CDR1 SGHAT and CDR2 FQNNGV. V was shortened by 1 base and J by 0 bases, with 7 bases between the two germline ends. The CDR3 region is CASSLVDSSYEQYF. The CDR3 region has the DNA TGTGCCAGCAGCTTAGTTGACAGCTCCTACGAGCAGTACTTC.

V usage is TRBV4-3 and J usage is TRBJ1-2; TRBD1 is a possible D gene (6 bases). The CDR3 contains 14 residues. Germline CDR1 is LGHNA and CDR2 is YSLEER. V was shortened by 1 base and J by 3 bases, with 9 bases between the two germline ends. The chain's CDR3 is CASSQGGGYYGYTF. CDR3 nucleotides: TGCGCCAGCAGCCAAGGTGGGGGCTACTATGGCTACACCTTC.

V usage is TRBV4-2 and J usage is TRBJ1-1, with D maybe TRBD1 (5 bases). The germline CDR1 and CDR2 sequences are LGHNA and YNFKEQ. With 5 bases removed from V and 3 bases from J, the gap between germline ends came to 16 bases. The CDR3 runs to 15 residues. Written as DNA, the CDR3 is TGTGCCAGCAGCTCATCCACCCAGGGCGACACTGAAGCTTTCTTT. Protein sequence: CASSSSTQGDTEAFF.

This clone occurred once. One end of the junction varies from germline; a read error may be responsible. This rearrangement joins TRBV19 to TRBJ1-1; TRBD1 might be the D (5 bases). The CDR3 contains 14 residues. CDR1 and CDR2 from the germline V gene are LNHDA and SQIVND (reference sequence). The CDR3 DNA sequence: TGTGCCAGTAGTCTCTCGAGACAGAACGCTGAAGCTTTCTTT. Protein sequence: CASSLSRQNAEAFF.

The chain recombines TRBV19 with TRBJ2-5; a weak D match, TRBD1 (7 bases). In germline, CDR1 is LNHDA, CDR2 SQIVND (reference sequence). With 3 bases removed from V and 3 bases from J, the gap between germline ends came to 17 bases. CDR3 length: 16 amino acids. The CDR3 loop is CASSIPGQGGEETQYF. CDR3 sequence (DNA): TGTGCCAGTAGTATCCCCGGGCAGGGGGGAGAAGAGACCCAGTACTTC.

In this sample, this clone turned up once. V and J are TRBV19 and TRBJ2-7; 9 positions match TRBD2. Trimming removed 3 bases from V and 5 bases from J; junction bases left unmatched: 5. Germline V gene sequence: CDR1 LNHDA, CDR2 SQIVND (reference sequence). The CDR3 is 14 residues long. The CDR3 loop is CASSIGGRAHEQYF. The CDR3 nucleotides are TGTGCCAGTAGTATTGGCGGGAGGGCCCACGAGCAGTACTTC. Together with reference TRBV19 and TRBJ2-7, the CDR3 gives the full variable domain: DGGITQSPKYLFRKEGQNVTLSCEQNLNHDAMYWYRQDPGQGLRLIYYSQIVNDFQKGDIAEGYSVSREKKESFPLTVTSAQKNPTAFYLCASSIGGRAHEQYFGPGTRLTVT.

The chain combines TRBV27 with TRBJ2-7, with 9 nucleotides matching TRBD2. In germline, CDR1 is MNHEY, CDR2 SMNVEV (reference sequence). Trimming at V came to 2 bases and at J to 4 bases, leaving 18 bases not matched to a gene. This CDR3 contains 19 residues. CDR3 DNA: TGTGCCAGCAGTTTAGTCGGGGCAGGGGGGGGACTAGCAGCATACGAGCAGTACTTC. This codes for CASSLVGAGGGLAAYEQYF.

This clone was seen only a few times. The V and J genes are TRBV2 and TRBJ2-7; 9 bases agree with TRBD1. The CDR3 runs to 13 residues. Germline CDR1 is SNHLY and CDR2 is FYNNEI. V lost 7 bases, J lost 3 bases, and 4 bases stayed unmatched. CDR3: CASTRDRDYEQYF. CDR3 sequence (DNA): TGTGCCAGCACCCGGGACAGGGACTACGAGCAGTACTTC.

This rearrangement joins TRBV5-6 to TRBJ1-2, with no clear D. The V end lost 2 bases, the J end lost 1 base, and 21 bases lay between the germline ends. CDR1 and CDR2 from the germline V gene are SGHDT and YYEEEE. The CDR3 is 18 amino acids. Here the CDR3 reads CASSFRDPLTPDNYGYTF. The CDR3 region has the DNA TGTGCCAGCAGCTTCCGGGATCCCCTTACCCCGGATAACTATGGCTACACCTTC.

V gene TRBV6-5 combines with J gene TRBJ1-2; no reliable D call. V lost 0 bases to trimming and J lost 4 bases, with 12 bases between them. The CDR3 runs 15 residues. The germline V gene encodes CDR1 MNHEY and CDR2 SVGAGI. The CDR3 DNA reads TGTGCCAGCAGTTACTCGTACGGGATTTCCTATGGCTACACCTTC. Translated: CASSYSYGISYGYTF.

The chain carries TRBV5-1 and TRBJ2-1; 13 nucleotides line up with TRBD2. The CDR3 has 19 amino acids. The trim removed 0 bases at V and 5 bases at J, leaving 11 bases unmatched. In germline, CDR1 is SGHRS, CDR2 YFSETQ. The CDR3 here is CASSLGGLAGPPGDNEQFF. The CDR3 DNA reads as TGCGCCAGCAGCTTGGGGGGACTAGCGGGACCCCCCGGCGACAATGAGCAGTTCTTC.

The chain couples TRBV2 to TRBJ2-4; 9 positions agree with TRBD1. CDR1 and CDR2 (germline): SNHLY, FYNNEI. J was trimmed by 7 bases and V by 7 bases; bases with no gene match: 8. The CDR3 runs 14 residues. The CDR3: CASKFGQGSNIQYF. Here the CDR3 DNA reads TGTGCCAGCAAATTCGGACAGGGGAGCAACATTCAGTACTTC.

The V and J genes are TRBV24-1 and TRBJ2-1; 12 bases map to TRBD2. CDR3 length: 17 amino acids. CDR1 and CDR2 (germline): KGHDR, SFDVKD. J gave up 4 bases and V 7 bases, and 10 bases lay outside the gene matches. The CDR3 protein is CATSPGLGTSGYNEQFF. The CDR3 nucleotides are TGTGCCACCAGCCCAGGGTTGGGGACTAGCGGGTACAATGAGCAGTTCTTC.

The chain recombines TRBV5-4 with TRBJ1-1, with a possible D match to TRBD1 (5 bases). Trimming removed 4 bases at V and 3 bases at J, with 16 bases between. Germline CDR1 and CDR2: SGHNT and YYREEE (reference sequence). The CDR3 length is 15 residues. CDR3 in amino acids: CASSPRDGGYTEAFF. The CDR3 nucleotides read TGTGCCAGCAGCCCCCGTGATGGGGGGTACACTGAAGCTTTCTTT.

The CDR3 here is CASSQIQETQYF. The CDR3 region has the DNA TGTGCCAGCAGCCAAATCCAAGAGACCCAGTACTTC. The chain has TRBV13 and TRBJ2-5; no definite D call. The CDR3 contains 12 residues. Germline V gene lookup returns CDR1 PRHDT and CDR2 FYEKMQ (reference sequence). With 5 bases removed from V and 1 base from J, the gap between germline ends came to 5 bases. Full variable domain (missing parts from reference TRBV13 and TRBJ2-5): AAGVIQSPRHLIKEKRETATLKCYPIPRHDTVYWYQQGPGQDPQFLISFYEKMQSDKGSIPDRFSAQQFSDYHSELNMSSLELGDSALYFCASSQIQETQYFGPGTRLLVL.

This chain links TRBV5-8 with TRBJ2-2, with 7 bases identical to TRBD1. This CDR3 is built from 15 residues. The ends lost 9 bases at V and 7 bases at J; junction bases unmatched: 15. In germline, CDR1 is SGHTS, CDR2 YDEGEE. CDR3 sequence (DNA): TGTGCCACCTCGGGACAGTCTGTAGTCGGCGGGGAGCTGTTTTTT. As protein: CATSGQSVVGGELFF.

A word on this clone: Other DNA sequences within the sample encode an identical CDR3. This chain joins TRBV6-5 and TRBJ1-2, with 11 bases lining up with TRBD1. V shed 3 bases and J 7 bases; nucleotides not matched to a gene: 4. There are 14 residues in the CDR3. Germline CDR1 MNHEY, CDR2 SVGAGI. CDR3 DNA sequence: TGTGCCAGCAGTTATGGACAGGGGGCGGGTGGCTACACCTTC. This sequence encodes CASSYGQGAGGYTF.

V gene TRBV6-6 combines with J gene TRBJ2-3; D unclear. The CDR3 extends over 11 amino acids. Per the germline V gene, CDR1 is MNHNY and CDR2 is SVGAGI (reference sequence). Trimming took off 6 bases at V and 3 bases at J, with 4 bases between the two ends. The CDR3 nucleotides read TGTGCCAGCAGCCAGACAGATACGCAGTATTTT. As protein: CASSQTDTQYF.